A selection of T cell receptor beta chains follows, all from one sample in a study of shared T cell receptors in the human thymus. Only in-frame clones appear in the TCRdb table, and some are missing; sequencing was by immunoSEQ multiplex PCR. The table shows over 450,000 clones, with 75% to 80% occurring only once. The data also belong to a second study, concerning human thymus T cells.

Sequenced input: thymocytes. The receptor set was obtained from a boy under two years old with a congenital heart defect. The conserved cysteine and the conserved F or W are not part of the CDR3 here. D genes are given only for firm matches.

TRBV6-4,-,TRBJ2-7,ASRVSAGGTEQY
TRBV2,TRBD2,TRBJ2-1,ASSAAGESYNEQF
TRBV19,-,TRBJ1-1,ASSRSPSNTEAF
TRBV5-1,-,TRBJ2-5,ASSHLDFRLETQY
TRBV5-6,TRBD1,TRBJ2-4,ASSSTGARTLAKNIQY
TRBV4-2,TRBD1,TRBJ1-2,ASSQAGGQTNYGYT
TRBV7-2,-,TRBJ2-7,ASSTLLEQY
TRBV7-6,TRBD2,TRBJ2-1,ASSPGTINEQF
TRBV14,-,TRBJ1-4,ASSWTVRNEKLF
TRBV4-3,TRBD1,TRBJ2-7,ASSQGGSGTGGPFEQY
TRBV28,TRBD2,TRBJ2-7,ASSSGGGRVWQY
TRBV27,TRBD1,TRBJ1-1,ASSLRSGTDPEAF
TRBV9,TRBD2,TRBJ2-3,ASSDRAGACTDTQY
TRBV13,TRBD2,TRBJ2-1,ATGRREETYNEQF
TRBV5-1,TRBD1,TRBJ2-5,ASSSGDREETQY
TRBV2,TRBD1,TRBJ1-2,ASSEVWTGDRLDYGYT